The clone carrying this T cell receptor (beta chain) appeared a few times. The data stem from a study of blood T cells in healthy people across ages. The second PCR ran about 6 to 12 cycles with a sample-barcoded 5' primer and J-beta primers. TCRdb re-called the 5' RACE reads with MiXCR, one entry per CDR3 protein. The sample contains about 1.5 million distinct CDR3 sequences, 40% to 45% of which appear only once. The CDR3 has 16 amino acids. With 5 bases removed from V and 6 bases from J, the gap between germline ends came to 20 bases. Germline lookup yields CDR1 MGHRA and CDR2 YSYEKL. The specimen sequenced was blood. The TCR sequence derives from a woman younger than 30 in good health. The chain has TRBV4-1 and TRBJ1-5; D not certain. The CDR3 region is CASSTEPVLRGQPQHF. In nucleotides, the CDR3 is TGCGCCAGCAGCACTGAACCGGTATTGCGGGGTCAGCCCCAGCATTTT.